The 6 T cell receptor beta chains in this list originate from one sample, sequenced in a study of identical twins. TCRdb itself ran the 5' RACE reads through MiXCR, one entry per CDR3 protein. The sample carries more than 650,000 distinct CDR3 sequences, 5.5% to 6.5% recorded once. Sample: naive T cells sorted from blood. These receptors all come from a man aged 18 to 30 in good health.

This clonotype was recorded at least ten times. The rearrangement links TRBV12-3 or TRBV12-4 to TRBJ1-1; D is uncertain. V was clipped by 3 bases and J by 7 bases, with 9 bases between them. CDR3 length: 12 residues. The DNA of the CDR3 is TGTGCCAGCAGTTTCGGGTTACTTGAAGCTTTCTTT. This codes for CASSFGLLEAFF.

DNA for the CDR3: TGTGCCAGCAGTGAACACCGATCAACTAATGAAAAACTGTTTTTT. This sequence encodes CASSEHRSTNEKLFF. The rearrangement uses TRBV25-1 and TRBJ1-4; D is unresolved. CDR1 MGHDK and CDR2 SYGVNS come from the germline V gene. Trimming took off 2 bases at V and 0 bases at J, with 7 bases between the two ends. This CDR3 region has 15 residues.

This clonotype was seen once. This may come from a read error, since a much larger clone is one base off. The chain links TRBV7-9 to TRBJ2-3; D remains ambiguous. V lost 4 bases to trimming and J lost 4 bases, with 12 bases between them. Looked up from germline, CDR1 is SEHNR and CDR2 is FQNEAQ (reference sequence). The CDR3 runs to 14 residues. The CDR3 DNA reads TGTGCCAGCAGCTCCCCGGCATTCTCAGATACGCAGTATTTT. Translation gives CASSSPAFSDTQYF.

The chain couples TRBV2 to TRBJ2-5; TRBD2 aligns across 7 bases. The germline V gene has CDR1 SNHLY and CDR2 FYNNEI. J lost 5 bases, V lost 7 bases, and 4 bases had no gene match. The CDR3 totals 12 residues. CDR3 sequence reads: CASTLGGETQYF. The CDR3, as DNA: TGTGCCAGCACCCTCGGGGGGGAGACCCAGTACTTC.

This clonotype was counted many times. The chain uses TRBV29-1 and TRBJ1-1, with TRBD1 identical over 8 bases. Germline lookup yields CDR1 SQVTM and CDR2 ANQGSEA. The length of the CDR3 is 12 residues. J gave up 6 bases and V 6 bases, and 6 bases lay outside the gene matches. CDR3 bases: TGCAGCGTCCTTGCAGGGGGCCCTGAAGCTTTCTTT. This sequence encodes CSVLAGGPEAFF.

The chain recombines TRBV12-3 or TRBV12-4 with TRBJ1-1; 8 bases fit TRBD1. This CDR3 spans 15 amino acids. V was clipped by 6 bases and J by 2 bases; unmatched bases: 8. CDR3 loop: CASRSTGATNTEAFF. CDR3 nucleotide sequence: TGTGCCAGCAGATCGACAGGGGCCACCAACACTGAAGCTTTCTTT.